The 30 T cell receptor beta chains below all came from one sample that was sequenced in a study of fetal regulatory T cell absence and autoimmunity. TCRdb's table, derived via immunoSEQ multiplex PCR, lists solely in-frame clones and lacks some. The sample consists of some 50,000 clones, about four fifths of them appearing once. The sequencing sample was made of cord blood. The receptors stem from a newborn boy with IPEX syndrome.

The chain combines TRBV6-1 with TRBJ1-6; D is unresolved. The germline V gene encodes CDR1 MNHNS and CDR2 SASEGT. V lost 3 bases, J lost 0 bases, and 3 bases lay in between. The CDR3 totals 14 residues. The CDR3 region has the DNA TGTGCCAGCAGTGACAACTCCTATAATTCACCCCTCCACTTT. Translation: CASSDNSYNSPLHF.

J is TRBJ1-5 and V is TRBV30, with 11 bases that match TRBD1. J was trimmed by 6 bases and V by 3 bases; bases with no gene match: 7. The CDR3 runs to 15 residues. Germline V gene lookup returns CDR1 GTSNPN and CDR2 SVGIG (reference sequence). CDR3 in DNA: TGTGCCTGGAGCCAAGGGACAGGGGGTGTTCAGCCCCAGCATTTT. This sequence encodes CAWSQGTGGVQPQHF. Filled out from reference TRBV30 and TRBJ1-5, the complete variable domain reads SQTIHQWPATLVQPVGSPLSLECTVEGTSNPNLYWYRQAAGRGLQLLFYSVGIGQISSEVPQNLSASRPQDRQFILSSKKLLLSDSGFYLCAWSQGTGGVQPQHFGDGTRLSIL.

This clone was detected only a few times. J is TRBJ1-1 and V is TRBV5-4, with D hard to call. The V end lost 1 base, the J end lost 1 base, and 14 bases lay between the germline ends. Germline V lookup: CDR1 SGHNT, CDR2 YYREEE (reference sequence). CDR3 size: 16 residues. The CDR3 region has the DNA TGTGCCAGCAGCTTGAAGGTGGGAGGGAAGAACACTGAAGCTTTCTTT. This sequence encodes CASSLKVGGKNTEAFF.

The rearrangement uses TRBV27 and TRBJ2-3; TRBD2 aligns across 7 bases. The ends lost 3 bases at V and 2 bases at J; junction bases unmatched: 2. The CDR3 contains 14 residues. Germline lookup yields CDR1 MNHEY and CDR2 SMNVEV (reference sequence). Here the CDR3 DNA reads TGTGCCAGCAGTTTGAGCGGGGTCACAGATACGCAGTATTTT. Amino acids: CASSLSGVTDTQYF.

This clone was found once. The chain is built from TRBV5-5 and TRBJ2-5; D is undetermined. The germline V gene has CDR1 SGHKS and CDR2 YYEKEE (reference sequence). The CDR3 totals 15 residues. Trimming removed 4 bases from V and 3 bases from J, with 16 bases in between. The CDR3: CASSRQLGKEETQYF. As DNA, the CDR3 is TGTGCCAGCAGCCGGCAGTTGGGGAAAGAAGAGACCCAGTACTTC.

J is TRBJ2-1 and V is TRBV5-6; TRBD2 matches 14 bases. CDR3 length: 15 residues. Germline V gives CDR1 SGHDT, CDR2 YYEEEE. The junction had 7 bases not matched to a gene; V was cut back by 5 bases and J by 9 bases. The CDR3 region is CASSSGLAGGGEQFF. Here the CDR3 DNA reads TGTGCCAGCAGTTCTGGACTAGCGGGAGGCGGTGAGCAGTTCTTC.

The rearrangement uses TRBV6-5 and TRBJ1-1; 8 bases are a match to TRBD1. The V and J ends lost 5 bases and 2 bases, in that order; junction bases with no gene match: 4. The germline gives CDR1 MNHEY, CDR2 SVGAGI. The CDR3 loop spans 14 amino acids. The CDR3 reads CASSGGTGNTEAFF. The CDR3 nucleotides are TGTGCCAGCAGTGGGGGGACAGGTAACACTGAAGCTTTCTTT.

The chain is built from TRBV9 and TRBJ2-3; 9 nucleotides line up with TRBD2. The CDR3 runs to 16 residues. V shed 1 base and J 3 bases; nucleotides not matched to a gene: 6. In germline, CDR1 is SGDLS, CDR2 YYNGEE. The CDR3 DNA sequence: TGTGCCAGCAGCGTATCCGGCGGGGGGGCGACAGATACGCAGTATTTT. It specifies CASSVSGGGATDTQYF.

The chain combines TRBV7-9 with TRBJ1-1; 7 bases align to TRBD1. Germline CDR1 and CDR2: SEHNR and FQNEAQ (reference sequence). CDR3 length: 16 residues. V was clipped by 0 bases and J by 3 bases; unmatched bases: 7. The CDR3 spells CASSLATGIRDTEAFF. The CDR3 nucleotides are TGTGCCAGCAGCTTAGCGACAGGGATTCGGGACACTGAAGCTTTCTTT.

The chain carries TRBV5-4 and TRBJ1-3; D is undetermined. Germline assignment: CDR1 SGHNT and CDR2 YYREEE (reference sequence). The CDR3 is 14 amino acids. V was cut by 0 bases and J by 0 bases, with 4 bases left in between. In DNA form, the CDR3 reads TGTGCCAGCAGCTTGGGACACTCTGGAAACACCATATATTTT. This encodes CASSLGHSGNTIYF.

The J gene is TRBJ2-3, the V gene TRBV6-5; the match to TRBD1 covers 7 bases. With V trimmed by 6 bases and J by 2 bases, 5 bases remained unmatched. CDR3 length: 14 amino acids. CDR1 MNHEY and CDR2 SVGAGI come from the germline V gene. CDR3 in DNA: TGTGCCAGCAGCAGGACAGGCCTCACAGATACGCAGTATTTT. Translated: CASSRTGLTDTQYF.

About this clone itself: At the DNA level, this CDR3 is encoded by other sequences in the same sample as well. V and J are TRBV6-5 and TRBJ1-2; D is perhaps TRBD1 (6 bases). The germline V gene encodes CDR1 MNHEY and CDR2 SVGAGI. V was clipped by 2 bases and J by 8 bases, with 6 bases between them. The CDR3 consists of 11 residues. CDR3 region: CASSYGGGYTF. The CDR3 nucleotides read TGTGCCAGCAGTTACGGGGGCGGCTACACCTTC.

The V gene is TRBV14, the J gene TRBJ2-6, with D uncertain. This CDR3 is 19 amino acids long. CDR1 and CDR2 from the germline V gene are SGHDN and FVKESK. V was shortened by 0 bases and J by 1 base, with 16 bases between the two germline ends. CDR3 DNA: TGTGCCAGCAGCCAAGATCGCTTGGGTTTGGAGTCTGGGGCCAACGTCCTGACTTTC. Encoded protein: CASSQDRLGLESGANVLTF.

This chain links TRBV7-9 with TRBJ2-5; TRBD1 matches 12 bases. This CDR3 comprises 18 residues. V shed 3 bases, J shed 0 bases, and the junction held 8 bases outside the gene matches. In germline, CDR1 is SEHNR, CDR2 FQNEAQ (reference sequence). The CDR3 here is CASSFLWGQGANQETQYF. CDR3 bases: TGTGCCAGCAGCTTCCTCTGGGGACAGGGGGCGAACCAAGAGACCCAGTACTTC.

The chain carries TRBV9 and TRBJ2-2; the D call may be TRBD1 or TRBD2 (5 bases each). The V gene lost 6 bases and the J gene lost 0 bases, with 12 bases spanning the gap. Germline CDR1 SGDLS, CDR2 YYNGEE. The length of the CDR3 is 15 residues. The CDR3 coding sequence is TGTGCCAGCAAGGGACCGAGCGCGAACACCGGGGAGCTGTTTTTT. It translates to CASKGPSANTGELFF.

V and J are TRBV6-1 and TRBJ1-1, with 8 bases aligning to TRBD1. Germline V gives CDR1 MNHNS, CDR2 SASEGT. V lost 4 bases, J lost 2 bases, and 9 bases stayed unmatched. This CDR3 has 16 residues. The CDR3, as DNA: TGTGCCAGCAGTGCTGGGAGACAGGGGCCAAACACTGAAGCTTTCTTT. Amino acid sequence: CASSAGRQGPNTEAFF.

The genes are TRBV11-2 and TRBJ2-7; 7 positions match TRBD1. V shed 5 bases, J shed 2 bases, and the junction held 3 bases outside the gene matches. This CDR3 has 13 residues. Germline-derived CDR1 and CDR2 are SGHAT and FQNNGV. CDR3 nucleotide sequence: TGTGCCAGCAGCGCTGACAGGGCCTACGAGCAGTACTTC. This sequence encodes CASSADRAYEQYF.

This clone was detected only once. The junction and the germline gene differ at one end; a read error may be behind it. Other DNA sequences within the sample encode an identical CDR3. The chain carries TRBV18 and TRBJ2-7; no clear D. The germline V gene has CDR1 KGHSH and CDR2 LQKENI. This CDR3 has 11 amino acids. CDR3 sequence reads: CASSPGYEQYF. The CDR3 bases are TGTGCCAGCTCACCAGGGTACGAGCAGTACTTT.

This clone was found once. The V call is TRBV6-5, the J call TRBJ2-7, with D perhaps TRBD1 (6 bases). Trimming took 10 bases from V and 2 from J, leaving 18 bases between them. CDR1 MNHEY and CDR2 SVGAGI come from the germline V gene. The CDR3 covers 14 residues. The CDR3: CATSPGAPTYEQYF. The CDR3 DNA sequence: TGTGCCACCAGCCCAGGGGCGCCTACCTACGAGCAGTACTTC.

The J gene is TRBJ1-1, the V gene TRBV7-9, with TRBD1 matching 9 bases. The germline gives CDR1 SEHNR, CDR2 FQNEAQ (reference sequence). The CDR3 length is 13 residues. J was trimmed by 4 bases and V by 3 bases; bases with no gene match: 0. The CDR3 region is CASSLTGGTEAFF. The CDR3 region has the DNA TGTGCCAGCAGCTTGACAGGGGGCACTGAAGCTTTCTTT.

The gene calls are TRBV30 and TRBJ1-1; the D gene is possibly TRBD1 (6 bases). Germline V gene sequence: CDR1 GTSNPN, CDR2 SVGIG (reference sequence). The CDR3 runs to 15 residues. The V and J ends lost 2 bases and 1 base respectively, with 14 bases between them. CDR3 protein: CAWSKQGWENTEAFF. CDR3 DNA sequence: TGTGCCTGGAGTAAACAGGGTTGGGAGAACACTGAAGCTTTCTTT. The whole variable domain, remainder taken from reference TRBV30 and TRBJ1-1, is SQTIHQWPATLVQPVGSPLSLECTVEGTSNPNLYWYRQAAGRGLQLLFYSVGIGQISSEVPQNLSASRPQDRQFILSSKKLLLSDSGFYLCAWSKQGWENTEAFFGQGTRLTVV.

This clone has just one count. The J gene is TRBJ1-4, the V gene TRBV18; D possibly corresponds to TRBD1 (5 bases). V lost 2 bases and J lost 0, with 19 bases in between. The CDR3 extends over 19 amino acids. Looked up from germline, CDR1 is KGHSH and CDR2 is LQKENI. The CDR3 DNA reads TGTGCCAGCTCACCAAATTTGATGTCTATGACAGCAACTAATGAAAAACTGTTTTTT. It encodes CASSPNLMSMTATNEKLFF.

This clone appeared a few times. The chain links TRBV4-1 to TRBJ2-1; no clear D. Trimming pared 5 bases from V and 3 bases from J, leaving 14 bases between. There are 15 residues in the CDR3. From germline, CDR1 is MGHRA and CDR2 YSYEKL. Here the CDR3 DNA reads TGCGCCAGCAGCTCTCTAGGGCTTCGCTACAATGAGCAGTTCTTC. Its protein is CASSSLGLRYNEQFF.

V usage is TRBV10-3 and J usage is TRBJ1-5; a possible D gene is TRBD1 (5 bases). Deletions cut 0 bases from V and 3 bases from J, with 9 bases between. In germline, CDR1 is ENHRY, CDR2 SYGVKD. CDR3 size: 15 residues. The CDR3 region has the DNA TGTGCCATCAGTGAGTCGGGACGGGACAATCAGCCCCAGCATTTT. Its protein product is CAISESGRDNQPQHF.

This clone came up a few times. V and J are TRBV2 and TRBJ1-2; D ambiguous. V shed 4 bases and J shed 5 bases, with 2 bases lying between them. The germline CDR1 and CDR2 sequences are SNHLY and FYNNEI. This CDR3 has 10 residues. The CDR3 nucleotides are TGTGCCAGCAGTGGGTATGGCTACACCTTC. The encoded protein is CASSGYGYTF.

The gene calls are TRBV9 and TRBJ2-2; possibly TRBD2 for D (6 bases). The CDR3 totals 14 residues. CDR1 is SGDLS, CDR2 YYNGEE, per germline. Trimming took off 4 bases at V and 7 bases at J, with 14 bases between the two ends. The CDR3 region is CASSPPRGRGELFF. Here the CDR3 DNA reads TGTGCCAGCAGCCCCCCGCGGGGCCGCGGGGAGCTGTTTTTT.

The chain is built from TRBV2 and TRBJ1-1; D is unclear. Looked up from germline, CDR1 is SNHLY and CDR2 is FYNNEI. This CDR3 is built from 16 residues. V was shortened by 1 base and J by 1 base, with 13 bases between the two germline ends. The CDR3: CASSEDAARQNTEAFF. DNA for the CDR3: TGTGCCAGCAGTGAAGATGCAGCCCGACAGAACACTGAAGCTTTCTTT.

This clone appeared a single time. The chain uses TRBV21-1 and TRBJ2-1; the table's D call of TRBD1 was not tested on the DNA. TRBV21-1 is shown as a pseudogene. The CDR3 contains 15 residues. CDR3 loop: CASSSQGEVANEQFF. In nucleotides, the CDR3 is TGTGCCAGCAGCAGCCAGGGGGAGGTCGCGAATGAGCAGTTCTTC.

The gene calls are TRBV11-2 and TRBJ2-7; the D is unclear. Germline CDR1 is SGHAT and CDR2 is FQNNGV. Trimming cost V 2 bases and J 5 bases, with 10 bases left between them. The CDR3 has 13 amino acids. As DNA, the CDR3 is TGTGCCAGCAGCTTACTGGGTTCCCACGAGCAGTACTTC. Translated, it gives CASSLLGSHEQYF.

CDR3 in DNA: TGCGCCAGCAGCCAAGCTATCCCCGGACGGCTAAACACCATATATTTT. It encodes CASSQAIPGRLNTIYF. The gene calls are TRBV4-1 and TRBJ1-3; D not resolved. The germline V and J ends were trimmed by 1 base and 6 bases, with 16 bases remaining between them. The CDR3 sequence is 16 residues long. Germline loops: CDR1 MGHRA, CDR2 YSYEKL.